This T cell receptor beta chain came from a study of technical replicates of blood from a few donors. Clones were read by immunoSEQ multiplex PCR, and TCRdb kept only the in-frame ones, dropping some. The sample yields about 100,000 clones, more than 90% seen once. The CDR3 loop spans 16 amino acids. The germline gives CDR1 SGHNT, CDR2 YYREEE (reference sequence). V lost 0 bases and J lost 0, with 11 bases in between. The sequenced sample consisted of T cells isolated from PBMCs. This chain joins TRBV5-4 and TRBJ2-3, with D perhaps TRBD2 (6 bases). This clonotype was sampled from a human donor in good health. CDR3 protein: CASSLASLASTDTQYF. CDR3 bases: TGTGCCAGCAGCTTGGCCTCCCTAGCGAGCACAGATACGCAGTATTTT.